This T cell receptor (beta chain) was identified in a study of blood T cell repertoires in COVID-19. This CDR3 is 17 amino acids long. Germline trimming cut 7 bases from V and 1 base from J; bases unmatched to any gene: 13. Germline CDR1 and CDR2: SNHLY and FYNNEI. Method: immunoSEQ multiplex PCR; TCRdb's copy keeps in-frame clones and lacks some. The table shows about 150,000 clones, with over 80% occurring only once. The receptor was derived from a man between 65 and 85 years old who had been exposed to COVID-19. The rearrangement links TRBV2 to TRBJ2-3; 8 bases line up with TRBD2. The sequenced sample was PBMCs or T cells enriched from blood (not recorded which). The CDR3 is CASTSSPGRGGTDTQYF. CDR3 nucleotides: TGTGCCAGCACATCATCGCCGGGGCGGGGGGGCACAGATACGCAGTATTTT.